The subject of this entry is one TCR beta chain. The germline V gene encodes CDR1 SEHNR and CDR2 FQNEAQ (reference sequence). The CDR3 is 15 residues long. The V and J ends lost 0 bases and 1 base, in that order; junction bases with no gene match: 2. The data stem from a study of blood T cell repertoires in COVID-19. In the study overall: There were acute and convalescent COVID-19 samples, and they came from the United States, Italy and Spain. The analysed material was cDNA or gDNA that came from T cells, B-cell-depleted T cells, or PBMCs.

In the study's own analysis: For nucleated cells, counts were estimated from reference gene primer amplification. Measured with immunoSEQ multiplex PCR; TCRdb has only the in-frame clones, and not every one. D and trimming were read from the DNA, whereas the V and J calls and clone size are those reported in that table. The sample consists of some 120,000 clones, around 84% of them appearing once. The sequence came from a man aged 35-49 years with acute or convalescent COVID-19. The sequenced material came from peripheral blood. V and J are TRBV7-9 and TRBJ1-1; 7 bases line up with TRBD1. The CDR3 reads CASSLAGGRNTEAFF. The CDR3 DNA reads TGTGCCAGCAGCTTAGCAGGGGGCCGGAACACTGAAGCTTTCTTT.